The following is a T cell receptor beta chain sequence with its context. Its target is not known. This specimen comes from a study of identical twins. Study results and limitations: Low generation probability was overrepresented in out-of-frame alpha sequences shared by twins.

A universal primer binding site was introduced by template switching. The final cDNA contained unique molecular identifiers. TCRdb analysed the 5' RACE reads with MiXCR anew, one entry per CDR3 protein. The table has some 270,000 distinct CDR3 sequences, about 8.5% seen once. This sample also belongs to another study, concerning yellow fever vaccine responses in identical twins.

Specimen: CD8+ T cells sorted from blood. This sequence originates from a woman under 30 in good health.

CDR3 coding DNA: TGCGCCAGCAGCTTGGTGGGGACAGGGGAAGATACGCAGTATTTT. Its translation is CASSLVGTGEDTQYF. This chain links TRBV5-1 with TRBJ2-3; 10 nucleotides align to TRBD1. The germline CDR1 and CDR2 sequences are SGHRS and YFSETQ. The trim removed 0 bases at V and 5 bases at J, leaving 3 bases unmatched. The CDR3 loop spans 15 amino acids.